This T cell receptor beta chain derives from a study of T cells after yellow fever vaccination. Universal primer sites and UMIs were introduced during 5'RACE template-switching synthesis of TCR cDNA. TCRdb re-derived calls from the 5' RACE reads in MiXCR, one entry per CDR3 protein. Of a few hundred thousand distinct CDR3 sequences detected, roughly 4.3% appear once; the ten largest clones hold 20% to 25%. As for this clonotype: Its antigen is currently unknown.

Study-wide results and caveats: The appearance of a small share of clonotypes in both CD4 and CD8 compartments was observed.

Germline trimming cut 3 bases from V and 3 bases from J; bases unmatched to any gene: 5. CDR3 length: 15 amino acids. CDR1 is KGHDR, CDR2 SFDVKD, per germline. This TCR was recovered from a man younger than 35 who received the YFV17D yellow fever vaccine. The source was PBMCs, collected 5 days after the yellow fever booster vaccination. This rearrangement joins TRBV24-1 to TRBJ1-1; TRBD1 aligns across 8 bases. In DNA, the CDR3 is TGTGCCACCAGTGATCCTAAGACAGGGGACACTGAAGCTTTCTTT. Amino acid sequence: CATSDPKTGDTEAFF.